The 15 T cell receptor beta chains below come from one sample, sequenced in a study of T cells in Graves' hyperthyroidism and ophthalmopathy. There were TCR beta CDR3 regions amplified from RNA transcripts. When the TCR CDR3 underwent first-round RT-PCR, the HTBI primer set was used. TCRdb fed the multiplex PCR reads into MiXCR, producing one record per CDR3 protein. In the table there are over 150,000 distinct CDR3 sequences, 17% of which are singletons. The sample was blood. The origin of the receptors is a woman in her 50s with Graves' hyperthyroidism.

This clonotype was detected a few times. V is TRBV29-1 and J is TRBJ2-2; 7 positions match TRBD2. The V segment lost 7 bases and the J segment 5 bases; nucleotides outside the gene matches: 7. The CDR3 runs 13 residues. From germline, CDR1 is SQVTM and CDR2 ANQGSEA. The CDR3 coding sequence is TGCAGCGGAATGACGGGGGGAACCGGGGAGCTGTTTTTT. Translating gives CSGMTGGTGELFF.

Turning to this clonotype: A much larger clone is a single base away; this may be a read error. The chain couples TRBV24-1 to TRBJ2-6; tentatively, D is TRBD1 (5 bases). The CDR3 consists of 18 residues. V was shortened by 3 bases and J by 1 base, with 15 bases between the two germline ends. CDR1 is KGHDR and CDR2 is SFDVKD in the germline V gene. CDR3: CATSDLLGQGSGANVLTF. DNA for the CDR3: TGTGCCACCAGTGATCTGCTGGGGCAGGGATCTGGGGCCAACGTCCTGACTTTC.

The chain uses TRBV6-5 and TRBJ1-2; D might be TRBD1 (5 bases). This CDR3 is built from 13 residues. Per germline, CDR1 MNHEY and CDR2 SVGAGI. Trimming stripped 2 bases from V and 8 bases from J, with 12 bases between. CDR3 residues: CASSYGDESGYTF. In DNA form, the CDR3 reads TGTGCCAGCAGTTACGGGGACGAATCAGGCTACACCTTC.

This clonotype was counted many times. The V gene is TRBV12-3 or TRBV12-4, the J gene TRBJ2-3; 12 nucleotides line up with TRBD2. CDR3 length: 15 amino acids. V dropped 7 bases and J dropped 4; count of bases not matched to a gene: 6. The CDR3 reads CASNLAGGFSDTQYF. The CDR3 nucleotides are TGTGCCAGCAATCTAGCGGGAGGGTTTTCAGATACGCAGTATTTT.

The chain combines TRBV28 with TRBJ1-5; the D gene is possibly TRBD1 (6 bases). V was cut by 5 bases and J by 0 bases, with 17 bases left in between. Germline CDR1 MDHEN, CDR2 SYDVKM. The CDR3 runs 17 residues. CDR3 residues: CASSPPVRTVSNQPQHF. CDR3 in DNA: TGTGCCAGCAGTCCCCCCGTGAGGACAGTTAGCAATCAGCCCCAGCATTTT.

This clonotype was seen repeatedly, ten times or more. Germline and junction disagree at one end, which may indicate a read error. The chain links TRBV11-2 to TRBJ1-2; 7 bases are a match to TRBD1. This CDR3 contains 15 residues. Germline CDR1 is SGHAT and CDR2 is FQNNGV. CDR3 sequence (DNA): TGTGCCAGCAGCCCTCTTCTCGACAGGGACTATGGCCACACCTTC. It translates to CASSPLLDRDYGHTF.

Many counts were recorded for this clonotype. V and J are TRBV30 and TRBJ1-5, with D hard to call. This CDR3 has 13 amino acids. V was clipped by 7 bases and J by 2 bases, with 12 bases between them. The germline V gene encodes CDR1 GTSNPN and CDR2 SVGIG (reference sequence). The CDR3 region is CAYDRRGNQPQHF. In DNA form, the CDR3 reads TGTGCCTATGATAGGAGAGGCAATCAGCCCCAGCATTTT.

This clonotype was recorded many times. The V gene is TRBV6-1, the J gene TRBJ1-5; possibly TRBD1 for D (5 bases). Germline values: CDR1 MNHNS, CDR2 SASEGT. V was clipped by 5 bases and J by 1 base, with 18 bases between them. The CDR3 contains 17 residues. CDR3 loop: CASSPGPGENSNQPQHF. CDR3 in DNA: TGTGCCAGCAGTCCGGGACCGGGGGAAAACAGCAATCAGCCCCAGCATTTT.

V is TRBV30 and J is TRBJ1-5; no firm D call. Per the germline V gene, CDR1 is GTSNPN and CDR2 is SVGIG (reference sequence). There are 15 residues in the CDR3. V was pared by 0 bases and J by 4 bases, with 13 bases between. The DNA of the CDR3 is TGTGCCTGGAGTGTAGCTGGACGGCTGAATCAGCCCCAGCATTTT. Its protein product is CAWSVAGRLNQPQHF. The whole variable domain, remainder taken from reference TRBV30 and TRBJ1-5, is SQTIHQWPATLVQPVGSPLSLECTVEGTSNPNLYWYRQAAGRGLQLLFYSVGIGQISSEVPQNLSASRPQDRQFILSSKKLLLSDSGFYLCAWSVAGRLNQPQHFGDGTRLSIL.

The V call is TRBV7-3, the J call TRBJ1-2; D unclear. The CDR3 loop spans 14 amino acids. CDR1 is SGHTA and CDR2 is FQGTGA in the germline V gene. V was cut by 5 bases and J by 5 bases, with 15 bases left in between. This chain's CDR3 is CASSPMAGGYGYTF. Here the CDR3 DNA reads TGTGCCAGCAGCCCCATGGCAGGCGGGTATGGCTACACCTTC.

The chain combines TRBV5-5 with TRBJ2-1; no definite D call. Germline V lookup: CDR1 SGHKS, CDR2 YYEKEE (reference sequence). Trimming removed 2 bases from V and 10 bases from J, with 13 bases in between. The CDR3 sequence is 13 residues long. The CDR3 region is CASSFSRTYEQFF. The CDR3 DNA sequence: TGTGCCAGCAGCTTTAGCCGTACCTACGAGCAGTTCTTC. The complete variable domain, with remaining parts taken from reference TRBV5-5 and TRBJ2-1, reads DAGVTQSPTHLIKTRGQQVTLRCSPISGHKSVSWYQQVLGQGPQFIFQYYEKEERGRGNFPDRFSARQFPNYSSELNVNALLLGDSALYLCASSFSRTYEQFFGPGTRLTVL.

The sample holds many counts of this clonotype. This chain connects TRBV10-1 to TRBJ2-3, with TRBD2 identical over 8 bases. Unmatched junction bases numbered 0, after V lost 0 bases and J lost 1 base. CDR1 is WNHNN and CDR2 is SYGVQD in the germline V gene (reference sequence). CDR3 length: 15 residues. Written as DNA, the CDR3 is TGCGCCAGCAGTGAGTCGGGACTAGGCACAGATACGCAGTATTTT. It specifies CASSESGLGTDTQYF.

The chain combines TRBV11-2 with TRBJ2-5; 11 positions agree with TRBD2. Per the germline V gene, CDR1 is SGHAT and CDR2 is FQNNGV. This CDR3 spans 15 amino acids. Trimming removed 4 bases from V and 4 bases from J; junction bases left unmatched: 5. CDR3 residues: CASSSVAGGAETQYF. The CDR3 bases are TGTGCCAGCAGCTCAGTAGCGGGAGGGGCAGAGACCCAGTACTTC.

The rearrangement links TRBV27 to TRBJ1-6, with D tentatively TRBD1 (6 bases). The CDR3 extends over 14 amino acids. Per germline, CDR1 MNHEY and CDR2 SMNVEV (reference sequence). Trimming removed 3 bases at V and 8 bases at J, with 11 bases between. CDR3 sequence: CASSFRGYHSPLHF. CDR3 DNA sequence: TGTGCCAGCAGTTTTAGGGGGTATCATTCACCCCTCCACTTT.

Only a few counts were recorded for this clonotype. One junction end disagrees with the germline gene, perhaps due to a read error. CDR3 residues: CGSSHPLAGRGNEQFF. The CDR3 DNA reads as TGTGGCAGCAGCCATCCACTAGCGGGACGGGGCAATGAGCAGTTCTTC. The genes are TRBV3-1 and TRBJ2-1, with 10 bases aligning to TRBD2. The germline gives CDR1 LGHDT, CDR2 YNNKEL (reference sequence). The CDR3 covers 16 residues.